The subject of this entry is one T cell receptor (beta chain). Antigen: not known. These data belong to a study of shared clonotypes between healthy human individuals. Assay: immunoSEQ multiplex PCR; the TCRdb copy retains only in-frame clones and omits some. The table shows roughly 2.4 million clones, with approximately 94% occurring only once. General observations from the study: Approximately 5.4% of naive CD4 clonotypes were common to several donors.

Germline V CDR1 and CDR2: MNHNY, SVGAGI (reference sequence). The CDR3 extends over 14 amino acids. The germline V and J ends were trimmed by 5 bases and 7 bases, with 15 bases remaining between them. The sample comprised naive CD4+ T cells sorted from blood. Subset reported: CD45RA+ positively selected. The chain recombines TRBV6-6 with TRBJ1-5; D perhaps matches TRBD1 (6 bases). The sequence was collected from a man aged 18 to 35 in good health. CDR3 nucleotide sequence: TGTGCCAGCAGTGACCGGGACATTCCACAGCCCCAGCATTTT. Translating gives CASSDRDIPQPQHF.